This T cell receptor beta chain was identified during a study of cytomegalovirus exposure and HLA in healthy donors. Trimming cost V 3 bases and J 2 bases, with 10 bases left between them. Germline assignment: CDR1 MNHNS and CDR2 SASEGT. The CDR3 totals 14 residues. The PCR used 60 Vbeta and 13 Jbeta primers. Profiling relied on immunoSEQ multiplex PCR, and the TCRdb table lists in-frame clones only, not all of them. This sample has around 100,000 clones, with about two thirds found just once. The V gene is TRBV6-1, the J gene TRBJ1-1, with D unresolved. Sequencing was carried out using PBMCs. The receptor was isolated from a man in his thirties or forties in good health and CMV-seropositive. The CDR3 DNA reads TGTGCCAGCAGTGACAACGAGGGAAACACTGAAGCTTTCTTT. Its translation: CASSDNEGNTEAFF.